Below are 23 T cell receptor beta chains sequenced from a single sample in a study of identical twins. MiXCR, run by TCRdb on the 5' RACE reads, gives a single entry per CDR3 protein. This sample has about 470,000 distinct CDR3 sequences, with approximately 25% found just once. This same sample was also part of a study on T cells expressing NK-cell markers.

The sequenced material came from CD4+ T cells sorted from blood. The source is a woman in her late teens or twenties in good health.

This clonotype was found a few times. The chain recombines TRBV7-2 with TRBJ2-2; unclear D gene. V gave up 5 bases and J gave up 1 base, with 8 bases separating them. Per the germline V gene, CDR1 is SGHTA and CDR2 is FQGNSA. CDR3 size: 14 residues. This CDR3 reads CASSTQMNTGELFF. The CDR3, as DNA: TGTGCCAGCAGCACACAAATGAACACCGGGGAGCTGTTTTTT.

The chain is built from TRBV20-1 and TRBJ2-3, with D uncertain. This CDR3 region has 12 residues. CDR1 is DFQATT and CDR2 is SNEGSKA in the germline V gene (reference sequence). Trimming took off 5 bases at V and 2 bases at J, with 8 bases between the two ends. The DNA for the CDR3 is TGCAGTGCTGGGGAATTCACAGATACGCAGTATTTT. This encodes CSAGEFTDTQYF.

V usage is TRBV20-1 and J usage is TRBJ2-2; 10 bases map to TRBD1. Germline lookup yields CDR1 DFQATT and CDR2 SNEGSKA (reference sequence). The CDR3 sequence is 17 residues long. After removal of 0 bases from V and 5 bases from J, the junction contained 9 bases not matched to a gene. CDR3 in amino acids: CSARDRRDRGLTGELFF. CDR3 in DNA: TGCAGTGCTAGAGATCGCCGGGACAGGGGCCTTACCGGGGAGCTGTTTTTT.

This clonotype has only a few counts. The CDR3 loop reads CATSDLRGGIDEQFF. CDR3 DNA: TGTGCCACCAGTGATTTGCGGGGGGGGATCGATGAGCAGTTCTTC. The chain combines TRBV24-1 with TRBJ2-1; 8 bases are a match to TRBD2. This CDR3 contains 15 residues. Germline V gene lookup returns CDR1 KGHDR and CDR2 SFDVKD. The trim removed 0 bases at V and 8 bases at J, leaving 5 bases unmatched.

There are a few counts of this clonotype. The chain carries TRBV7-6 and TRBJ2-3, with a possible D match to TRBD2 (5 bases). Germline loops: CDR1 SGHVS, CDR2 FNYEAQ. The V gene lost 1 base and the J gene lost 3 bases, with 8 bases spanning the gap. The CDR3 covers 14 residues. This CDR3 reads CASSLEGVTDTQYF. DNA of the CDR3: TGTGCCAGCAGCTTAGAGGGAGTAACAGATACGCAGTATTTT.

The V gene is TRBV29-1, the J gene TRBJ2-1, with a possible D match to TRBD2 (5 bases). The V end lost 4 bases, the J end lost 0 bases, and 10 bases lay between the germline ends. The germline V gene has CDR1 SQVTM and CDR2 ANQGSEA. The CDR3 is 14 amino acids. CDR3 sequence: CSVVSGFSYNEQFF. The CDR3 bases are TGCAGCGTTGTATCGGGGTTCTCCTACAATGAGCAGTTCTTC.

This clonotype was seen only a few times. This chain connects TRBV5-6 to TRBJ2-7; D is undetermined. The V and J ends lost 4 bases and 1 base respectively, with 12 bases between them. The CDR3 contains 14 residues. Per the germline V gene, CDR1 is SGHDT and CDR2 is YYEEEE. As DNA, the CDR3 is TGTGCCAGCAGCCGAAGACGGGTATCCTACGAGCAGTACTTC. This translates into CASSRRRVSYEQYF.

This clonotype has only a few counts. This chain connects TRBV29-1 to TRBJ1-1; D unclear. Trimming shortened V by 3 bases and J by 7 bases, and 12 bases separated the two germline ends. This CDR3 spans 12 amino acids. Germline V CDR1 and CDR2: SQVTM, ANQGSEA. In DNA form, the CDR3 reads TGCAGCGTTGATCGGACGAACCATGAAGCTTTCTTT. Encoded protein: CSVDRTNHEAFF.

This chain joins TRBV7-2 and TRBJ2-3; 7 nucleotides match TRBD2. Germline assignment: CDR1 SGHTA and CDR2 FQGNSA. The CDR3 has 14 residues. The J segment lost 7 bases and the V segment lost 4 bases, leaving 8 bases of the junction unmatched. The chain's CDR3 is CASSYRSGANTQYF. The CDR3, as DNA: TGTGCCAGCAGCTATAGGAGCGGGGCCAATACGCAGTATTTT.

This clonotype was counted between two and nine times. The DNA for the CDR3 is TGCAGTGCTAGAGATCTCCAGGGAAGGAGAGAGCAGTACTTC. Translating gives CSARDLQGRREQYF. This chain links TRBV20-1 with TRBJ2-7; weak D call: TRBD1 (5 bases). Germline V gene sequence: CDR1 DFQATT, CDR2 SNEGSKA (reference sequence). V lost 0 bases and J lost 7, with 16 bases in between. This CDR3 comprises 14 residues.

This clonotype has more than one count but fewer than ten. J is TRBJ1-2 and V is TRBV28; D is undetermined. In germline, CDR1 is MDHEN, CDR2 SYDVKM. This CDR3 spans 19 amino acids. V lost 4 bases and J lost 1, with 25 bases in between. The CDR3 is CASSSFKRIPGEYNYGYTF. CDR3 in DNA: TGTGCCAGCAGTTCCTTCAAAAGAATACCTGGGGAGTATAACTATGGCTACACCTTC.

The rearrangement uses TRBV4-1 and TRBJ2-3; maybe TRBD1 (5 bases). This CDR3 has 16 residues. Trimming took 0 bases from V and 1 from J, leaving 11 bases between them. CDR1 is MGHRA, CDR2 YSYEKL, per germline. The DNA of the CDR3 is TGCGCCAGCAGCCAAGACCAGGGTCGGGGCACAGATACGCAGTATTTT. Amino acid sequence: CASSQDQGRGTDTQYF.

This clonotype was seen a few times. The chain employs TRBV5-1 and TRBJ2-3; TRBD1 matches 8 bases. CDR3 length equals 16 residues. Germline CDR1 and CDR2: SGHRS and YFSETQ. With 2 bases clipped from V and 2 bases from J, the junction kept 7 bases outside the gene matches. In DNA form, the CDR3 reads TGCGCCAGCAGCTTCCGGACAGGGAAAAACACAGATACGCAGTATTTT. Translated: CASSFRTGKNTDTQYF. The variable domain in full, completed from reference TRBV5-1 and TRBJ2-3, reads KAGVTQTPRYLIKTRGQQVTLSCSPISGHRSVSWYQQTPGQGLQFLFEYFSETQRNKGNFPGRFSGRQFSNSRSEMNVSTLELGDSALYLCASSFRTGKNTDTQYFGPGTRLTVL.

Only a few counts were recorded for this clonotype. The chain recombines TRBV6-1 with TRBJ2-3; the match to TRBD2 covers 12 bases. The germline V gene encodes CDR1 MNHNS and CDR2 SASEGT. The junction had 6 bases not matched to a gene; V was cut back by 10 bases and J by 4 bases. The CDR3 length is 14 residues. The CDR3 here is CATKRLAGADTQYF. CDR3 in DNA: TGTGCCACCAAGAGACTAGCGGGAGCAGATACGCAGTATTTT.

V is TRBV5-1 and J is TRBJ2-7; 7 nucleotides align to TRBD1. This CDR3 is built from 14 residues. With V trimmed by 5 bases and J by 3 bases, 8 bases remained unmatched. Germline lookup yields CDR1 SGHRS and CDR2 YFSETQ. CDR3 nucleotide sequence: TGCGCCAGCAGACCGGGACAGAACCTCTACGAGCAGTACTTC. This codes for CASRPGQNLYEQYF.

The CDR3 here is CASKRDREPETQYF. DNA of the CDR3: TGTGCTAGTAAAAGAGACAGGGAGCCAGAGACCCAGTACTTC. The rearrangement uses TRBV12-5 and TRBJ2-5; 7 nucleotides align to TRBD1. V lost 8 bases and J lost 4; bases outside the gene matches: 10. The CDR3 extends over 14 amino acids. Germline CDR1 LGHNT, CDR2 FRNRAP.

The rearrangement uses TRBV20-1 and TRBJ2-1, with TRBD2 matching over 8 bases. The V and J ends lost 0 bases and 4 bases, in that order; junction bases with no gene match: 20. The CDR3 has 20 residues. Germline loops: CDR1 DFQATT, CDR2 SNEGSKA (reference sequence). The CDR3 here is CSARDRLLSAGDTNYNEQFF. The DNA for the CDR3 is TGCAGTGCTAGAGATAGACTTCTCTCAGCGGGGGACACGAATTACAATGAGCAGTTCTTC.

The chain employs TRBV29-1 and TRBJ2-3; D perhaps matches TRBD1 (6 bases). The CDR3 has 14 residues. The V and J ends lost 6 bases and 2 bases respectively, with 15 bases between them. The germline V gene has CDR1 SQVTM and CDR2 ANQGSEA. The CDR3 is CSVETGHDTDTQYF. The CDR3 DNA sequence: TGCAGCGTCGAGACGGGACACGACACAGATACGCAGTATTTT.

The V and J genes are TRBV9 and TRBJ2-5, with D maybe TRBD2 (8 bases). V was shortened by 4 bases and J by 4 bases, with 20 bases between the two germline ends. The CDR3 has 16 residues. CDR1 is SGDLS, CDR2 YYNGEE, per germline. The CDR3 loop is CASSPGTDAGGETQYF. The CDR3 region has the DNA TGTGCCAGCAGCCCAGGGACAGATGCGGGGGGAGAGACCCAGTACTTC.

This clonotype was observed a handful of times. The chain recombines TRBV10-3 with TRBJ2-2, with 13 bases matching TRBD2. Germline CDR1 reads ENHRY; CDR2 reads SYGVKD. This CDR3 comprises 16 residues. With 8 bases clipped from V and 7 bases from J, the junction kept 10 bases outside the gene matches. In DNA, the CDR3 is TGTGCCATCGGAACTAGCGGGGGGGCCGGAGACGGGGAGCTGTTTTTT. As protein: CAIGTSGGAGDGELFF.

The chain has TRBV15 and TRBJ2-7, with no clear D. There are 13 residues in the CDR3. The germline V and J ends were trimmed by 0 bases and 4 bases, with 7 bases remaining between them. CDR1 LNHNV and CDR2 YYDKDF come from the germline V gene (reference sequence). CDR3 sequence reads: CATSRDTEYEQYF. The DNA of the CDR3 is TGTGCCACCAGCAGAGATACCGAGTACGAGCAGTACTTC.

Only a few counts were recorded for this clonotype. Here the CDR3 reads CASSLTQGAAYSTQYF. The CDR3 nucleotides are TGTGCCAGCAGCTTAACACAGGGAGCGGCTTATTCGACCCAGTACTTC. The V gene is TRBV5-5, the J gene TRBJ2-5, with a weak D call TRBD1 (6 bases). The CDR3 totals 16 residues. Trimming pared 2 bases from V and 7 bases from J, leaving 21 bases between. From germline, CDR1 is SGHKS and CDR2 YYEKEE (reference sequence).

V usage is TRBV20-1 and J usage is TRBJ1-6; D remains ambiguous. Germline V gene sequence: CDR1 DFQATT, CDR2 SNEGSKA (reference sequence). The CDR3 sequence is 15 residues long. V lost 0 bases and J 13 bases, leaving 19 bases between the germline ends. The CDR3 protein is CSARDWENPPSPLHF. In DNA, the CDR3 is TGCAGTGCTAGAGATTGGGAAAACCCCCCTTCGCCCCTCCACTTT.